The TCR beta chain described here comes from a study of T-cell reconstitution after alpha-beta-depleted transplantation in children. Overall study results and limits: Several hundred expanded graft clones reportedly were the source of alpha-beta T cells about two months after transplant. Elevated TCRbeta diversity at day 60 was traced, in some patients, to surviving recipient T cells and thymic progenitors. T-cell numbers and diversity, one year after transplant, stemmed largely from T cells that were newly produced.

This clonotype has just a few counts. The target antigen is unknown. TCRbeta library preparation incorporated unique molecular identifiers. Via MiXCR, TCRdb re-called the PCR reads, giving one row per CDR3 protein. Of around 580,000 distinct CDR3 sequences listed, 23% were seen once; the top ten hold 13% to 15%. Trimming removed 7 bases from V and 1 base from J; junction bases left unmatched: 6. CDR3 length: 13 residues. Germline V lookup: CDR1 SQVTM, CDR2 ANQGSEA. The sequence derives from a boy younger than two who had a stem cell transplant for acute myeloid leukemia, so the T cells may come from the graft donor. V is TRBV29-1 and J is TRBJ2-5, with 7 bases fitting TRBD2. Sequencing was performed on PBMCs, mostly from graft donor cells, taken 360 days after TCRalphabeta/CD19-depleted stem cell transplant. The chain's CDR3 is CSALTSSQETQYF. CDR3 nucleotides: TGCAGCGCCCTGACTAGCTCCCAAGAGACCCAGTACTTC.